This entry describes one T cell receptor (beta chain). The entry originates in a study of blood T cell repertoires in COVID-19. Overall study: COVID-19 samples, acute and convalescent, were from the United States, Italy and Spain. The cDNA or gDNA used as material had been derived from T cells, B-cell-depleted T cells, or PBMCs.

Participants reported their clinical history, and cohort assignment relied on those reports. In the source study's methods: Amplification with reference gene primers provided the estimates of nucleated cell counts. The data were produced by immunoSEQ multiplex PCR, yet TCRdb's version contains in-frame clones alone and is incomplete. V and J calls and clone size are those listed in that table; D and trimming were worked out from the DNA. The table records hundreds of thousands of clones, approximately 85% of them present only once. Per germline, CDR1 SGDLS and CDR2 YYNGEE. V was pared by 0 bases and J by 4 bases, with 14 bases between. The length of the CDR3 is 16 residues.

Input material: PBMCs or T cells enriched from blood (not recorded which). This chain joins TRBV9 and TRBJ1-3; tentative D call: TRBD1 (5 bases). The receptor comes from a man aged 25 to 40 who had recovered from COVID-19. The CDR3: CASSVDGWGRGNTIYF. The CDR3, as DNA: TGTGCCAGCAGCGTAGATGGCTGGGGCAGAGGAAACACCATATATTTT. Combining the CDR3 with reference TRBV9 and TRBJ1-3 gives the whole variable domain DSGVTQTPKHLITATGQRVTLRCSPRSGDLSVYWYQQSLDQGLQFLIQYYNGEERAKGNILERFSAQQFPDLHSELNLSSLELGDSALYFCASSVDGWGRGNTIYFGEGSWLTVV.